Below, 31 T cell receptor beta chains from the same sample are listed, as sequenced in a study of OX40 agonist ivuxolimab in advanced cancers. TCRdb's copy holds only in-frame clones and misses some; the assay was immunoSEQ multiplex PCR. This table has about 86,000 clones, about 90% appearing once. This specimen was CD4+ or CD8+ T cells sorted from blood, taken in a trial of the OX40 agonist ivuxolimab. These receptors all come from an adult with an advanced solid tumor such as melanoma, head and neck, liver or kidney cancer.

This rearrangement joins TRBV19 to TRBJ2-2; D is unresolved. V dropped 6 bases and J dropped 2 bases, with 7 bases sitting between them. CDR3 length: 13 amino acids. Per germline, CDR1 LNHDA and CDR2 SQIVND (reference sequence). The CDR3 loop is CASRMTNTGELFF. In DNA, the CDR3 is TGTGCCAGTAGGATGACTAACACCGGGGAGCTGTTTTTT.

CDR3 protein: CATSRTEVNSPLHF. CDR3 DNA sequence: TGTGCCACCAGCAGGACAGAAGTTAATTCACCCCTCCACTTT. The chain employs TRBV15 and TRBJ1-6; the D gene is possibly TRBD1 (5 bases). The CDR3 sequence is 14 residues long. The V and J ends lost 3 bases and 6 bases respectively, with 9 bases between them. The germline V gene has CDR1 LNHNV and CDR2 YYDKDF (reference sequence).

The rearrangement uses TRBV13 and TRBJ2-7; TRBD1 matches at 9 bases. The CDR3 extends over 12 amino acids. Trimming removed 9 bases from V and 4 bases from J; junction bases left unmatched: 4. The germline gives CDR1 PRHDT, CDR2 FYEKMQ (reference sequence). The CDR3 loop is CASGDRAYEQYF. As DNA, the CDR3 is TGTGCCAGTGGGGACAGGGCTTACGAGCAGTACTTC.

The rearrangement joins TRBV30 to TRBJ2-3; 7 positions match TRBD2. Trimming cost V 0 bases and J 1 base; bases outside gene matches: 10. The CDR3 runs 17 residues. The V gene's germline CDR1 is GTSNPN and CDR2 SVGIG (reference sequence). CDR3 in amino acids: CAWSVGPWLAGTDTQYF. The CDR3 DNA sequence: TGTGCCTGGAGTGTAGGTCCGTGGCTAGCGGGCACAGATACGCAGTATTTT.

The rearrangement links TRBV30 to TRBJ2-7; D perhaps matches TRBD2 (6 bases). The CDR3 length is 16 residues. V lost 2 bases to trimming and J lost 2 bases, with 19 bases between them. The germline V gene encodes CDR1 GTSNPN and CDR2 SVGIG (reference sequence). CDR3 amino acids: CAWSTGVGTAPYEQYF. In DNA, the CDR3 is TGTGCCTGGAGTACGGGAGTCGGGACGGCACCCTACGAGCAGTACTTC.

The chain links TRBV5-1 to TRBJ2-5; 8 bases fit TRBD2. The V segment lost 1 base and the J segment 0 bases; nucleotides outside the gene matches: 8. The CDR3 totals 17 residues. Germline CDR1 SGHRS, CDR2 YFSETQ. For the CDR3, the DNA is TGCGCCAGCAGCTTGTCGGGGGGGCTCGAGTACCAAGAGACCCAGTACTTC. The encoded protein is CASSLSGGLEYQETQYF.

DNA for the CDR3: TGTGCCAGCAGTTTAATAGGGGGCCATGGCTACACCTTC. Translating it yields CASSLIGGHGYTF. The gene calls are TRBV28 and TRBJ1-2; 7 nucleotides agree with TRBD1. With 2 bases clipped from V and 6 bases from J, the junction kept 3 bases outside the gene matches. Germline V gene data show CDR1 as MDHEN and CDR2 as SYDVKM. This CDR3 is built from 13 residues.

V usage is TRBV19 and J usage is TRBJ2-2; 7 bases fit TRBD2. The junction had 8 bases not matched to a gene; V was cut back by 7 bases and J by 6 bases. The CDR3 has 14 residues. The germline gives CDR1 LNHDA, CDR2 SQIVND (reference sequence). CDR3 nucleotide sequence: TGTGCCAGTACGCCGGGACTATTCCCCGGGGAGCTGTTTTTT. Residues: CASTPGLFPGELFF.

The rearrangement links TRBV29-1 to TRBJ2-1; TRBD1 might be the D (5 bases). This CDR3 contains 12 residues. Germline loops: CDR1 SQVTM, CDR2 ANQGSEA. V was cut by 2 bases and J by 7 bases, with 9 bases left in between. Here the CDR3 DNA reads TGCAGCGTTGAACTAGGGGTAAATGAGCAGTTCTTC. This codes for CSVELGVNEQFF.

This clone was detected only once. This chain uses TRBV28 with TRBJ1-1; D is unresolved. Germline CDR1 is MDHEN and CDR2 is SYDVKM. Between the trimmed V and J ends, which lost 6 bases and 4 bases, there was a span of 12 bases. The CDR3 covers 13 residues. The CDR3 DNA reads TGTGCCAGCAGCTCGAGCGGGGTCACTGAAGCTTTCTTT. Residues: CASSSSGVTEAFF.

In this sample, this clone turned up once. V is TRBV30 and J is TRBJ1-1; D is uncertain. Between the trimmed V and J ends, which lost 8 bases and 5 bases, there was a span of 15 bases. This CDR3 is 12 amino acids long. Looked up from germline, CDR1 is GTSNPN and CDR2 is SVGIG (reference sequence). CDR3 nucleotide sequence: TGTGCCCCTGACCCTGCTTATACTGAAGCTTTCTTT. Its translation is CAPDPAYTEAFF.

In regard to this clone: This sample also contains other DNA sequences that code for the same CDR3. In DNA form, the CDR3 reads TGCAGCGTTGAAGGTCAGTACAATGAGCAGTTCTTC. This codes for CSVEGQYNEQFF. The gene calls are TRBV29-1 and TRBJ2-1, with D uncertain. Germline assignment: CDR1 SQVTM and CDR2 ANQGSEA. The CDR3 consists of 12 residues. V dropped 1 base and J dropped 4 bases, with 5 bases sitting between them.

V gene TRBV18 combines with J gene TRBJ2-1; 8 nucleotides line up with TRBD2. This CDR3 is 16 amino acids long. The V gene's germline CDR1 is KGHSH and CDR2 LQKENI. The V gene end was trimmed by 8 bases and the J gene end by 7 bases; junction bases not matched to a gene: 16. The DNA of the CDR3 is TGTGCCAGCACCCAGTGGGCCAGCGGGAGTAGGAATGAGCAGTTCTTC. This sequence encodes CASTQWASGSRNEQFF.

This clone was counted a single time. The chain carries TRBV5-5 and TRBJ2-7; the match to TRBD1 covers 7 bases. The CDR3 has 16 residues. CDR1 and CDR2 (germline): SGHKS, YYEKEE (reference sequence). V was pared by 1 base and J by 2 bases, with 9 bases of the junction left unmatched. In DNA, the CDR3 is TGTGCCAGCAGCTTGACCGTTGGGACAGCAACCTACGAGCAGTACTTC. Translating it yields CASSLTVGTATYEQYF.

The CDR3 coding sequence is TGTGCCATCAGTGACTCGGGGGGCGAGCAGTACTTC. Its translation: CAISDSGGEQYF. V and J are TRBV10-3 and TRBJ2-7, with TRBD2 identical over 7 bases. The length of the CDR3 is 12 residues. The germline V gene encodes CDR1 ENHRY and CDR2 SYGVKD. V lost 3 bases to trimming and J lost 6 bases; unmatched junction nucleotides: 2.

V gene TRBV12-5 combines with J gene TRBJ2-2; maybe TRBD1 (5 bases). Trimming left V 5 bases short and J 8 bases short, with 15 bases between. The CDR3 totals 14 residues. CDR1 is LGHNT, CDR2 FRNRAP, per germline. In DNA form, the CDR3 reads TGTGCTAGTGGTGCCGACAGTATCTCTGGGGAGCTGTTTTTT. It yields the protein CASGADSISGELFF.

The chain employs TRBV19 and TRBJ2-3; D is possibly TRBD2 (7 bases). Germline V gene lookup returns CDR1 LNHDA and CDR2 SQIVND (reference sequence). Trimming pared 9 bases from V and 2 bases from J, leaving 15 bases between. The CDR3 contains 14 residues. DNA for the CDR3: TGTGCCAGAGGGGGGAGGGGGATCACAGATACGCAGTATTTT. As protein: CARGGRGITDTQYF. Drawing the rest from reference TRBV19 and TRBJ2-3, the complete variable domain is DGGITQSPKYLFRKEGQNVTLSCEQNLNHDAMYWYRQDPGQGLRLIYYSQIVNDFQKGDIAEGYSVSREKKESFPLTVTSAQKNPTAFYLCARGGRGITDTQYFGPGTRLTVL.

V usage is TRBV4-2 and J usage is TRBJ2-6; the D is unclear. V lost 0 bases, J lost 4 bases, and 7 bases lay in between. This CDR3 contains 15 residues. CDR1 is LGHNA and CDR2 is YNFKEQ in the germline V gene. CDR3 coding DNA: TGTGCCAGCAGCCAAGATGGTACCGGGGCCAACGTCCTGACTTTC. This gives the protein CASSQDGTGANVLTF.

This sequence joins TRBV19 and TRBJ1-2; the D gene is possibly TRBD1 (6 bases). Germline loops: CDR1 LNHDA, CDR2 SQIVND (reference sequence). The ends were cut back, 2 bases at V and 7 bases at J, with 20 bases in the middle. This CDR3 contains 16 residues. This CDR3 reads CASSISPFGGAGGYTF. The CDR3 DNA is TGTGCCAGTAGTATATCCCCGTTCGGGGGGGCGGGTGGCTACACCTTC.

This chain connects TRBV11-2 to TRBJ2-5, with D maybe TRBD2 (5 bases). The CDR3 consists of 15 residues. CDR1 and CDR2 (germline): SGHAT, FQNNGV. Trimming removed 5 bases at V and 0 bases at J, with 13 bases between. The CDR3 spells CASSPRAQYQETQYF. CDR3 in DNA: TGTGCCAGCAGCCCGCGGGCCCAGTACCAAGAGACCCAGTACTTC. The full variable domain, completed using reference TRBV11-2 and TRBJ2-5, is EAGVAQSPRYKIIEKRQSVAFWCNPISGHATLYWYQQILGQGPKLLIQFQNNGVVDDSQLPKDRFSAERLKGVDSTLKIQPAKLEDSAVYLCASSPRAQYQETQYFGPGTRLLVL.

The rearrangement joins TRBV4-1 to TRBJ2-7; TRBD1 is a possible D gene (7 bases). The V end was cut by 1 base, the J end by 0 bases, with 13 bases between. Looked up from germline, CDR1 is MGHRA and CDR2 is YSYEKL. The CDR3 is 16 amino acids. The CDR3 sequence is CASSQARQGGSYEQYF. The CDR3 DNA is TGCGCCAGCAGCCAAGCGCGCCAGGGGGGCTCCTACGAGCAGTACTTC.

This clone was found once. V usage is TRBV9 and J usage is TRBJ2-7; D is unclear. This CDR3 region has 15 residues. V was cut by 4 bases and J by 2 bases, with 16 bases left in between. From germline, CDR1 is SGDLS and CDR2 YYNGEE. The CDR3, as DNA: TGTGCCAGCAGCCCGGCCGGGTCTAGAGCCTACGAGCAGTACTTC. It is translated as CASSPAGSRAYEQYF.

The chain is built from TRBV12-5 and TRBJ2-7, with 7 positions matching TRBD1. The CDR3 extends over 13 amino acids. CDR1 LGHNT and CDR2 FRNRAP come from the germline V gene. V shed 6 bases, J shed 7 bases, and the junction held 9 bases outside the gene matches. In nucleotides, the CDR3 is TGTGCTAGTGGACAGGGGCCTACTACGGAGCAGTACTTC. Protein sequence: CASGQGPTTEQYF.

This chain uses TRBV9 with TRBJ1-4; TRBD1 agrees at 7 bases. V trimming: 4 bases; J trimming: 3 bases; junction bases outside the gene matches: 9. This CDR3 comprises 16 residues. The germline V gene has CDR1 SGDLS and CDR2 YYNGEE. The CDR3 bases are TGTGCCAGCAGCCCCTGGACGGGACAGCCTAATGAAAAACTGTTTTTT. Translated: CASSPWTGQPNEKLFF.

V is TRBV6-5 and J is TRBJ2-7; TRBD1 is a possible D gene (5 bases). V lost 0 bases and J 4 bases, leaving 10 bases between the germline ends. This CDR3 is 14 amino acids long. Germline V gives CDR1 MNHEY, CDR2 SVGAGI. The DNA of the CDR3 is TGTGCCAGCAGTTACTCTGGCCAGGGATACGAGCAGTACTTC. This encodes CASSYSGQGYEQYF.

This clone was observed a single time. The chain employs TRBV9 and TRBJ1-1; D is unclear. The CDR3 consists of 15 residues. V was shortened by 0 bases and J by 1 base, with 10 bases between the two germline ends. CDR1 SGDLS and CDR2 YYNGEE come from the germline V gene. The CDR3, as DNA: TGTGCCAGCAGCGTAGGCTTGGTGGGGAACACTGAAGCTTTCTTT. This codes for CASSVGLVGNTEAFF.

In DNA form, the CDR3 reads TGCGCCAGCAGCTCCCAAGCCGCAGACTATAATTCACCCCTCCACTTT. Protein product: CASSSQAADYNSPLHF. V usage is TRBV5-1 and J usage is TRBJ1-6; D remains unclear. The germline gives CDR1 SGHRS, CDR2 YFSETQ. There are 16 residues in the CDR3. Trimming took off 3 bases at V and 3 bases at J, with 13 bases between the two ends.

CDR3 coding DNA: TGTGCCAGCAGCCACAGGGGGGACGAGCAGTACTTC. Translating gives CASSHRGDEQYF. The chain combines TRBV27 with TRBJ2-7; TRBD1 matches at 8 bases. V lost 6 bases and J lost 5; bases outside the gene matches: 3. There are 12 residues in the CDR3. The germline V gene has CDR1 MNHEY and CDR2 SMNVEV (reference sequence).

The chain joins TRBV9 to TRBJ2-7; 7 bases align to TRBD2. The CDR3 has 15 residues. The germline V gene has CDR1 SGDLS and CDR2 YYNGEE. V lost 4 bases, J lost 2 bases, and 9 bases stayed unmatched. CDR3 sequence reads: CASSPGGSITYEQYF. CDR3 in DNA: TGTGCCAGCAGCCCGGGGGGTTCTATAACCTACGAGCAGTACTTC.

The chain has TRBV7-6 and TRBJ2-7, with 7 nucleotides matching TRBD2. The CDR3 spans 15 residues. The trim removed 1 base at V and 0 bases at J, leaving 3 bases unmatched. The germline V gene has CDR1 SGHVS and CDR2 FNYEAQ. The CDR3 DNA reads TGTGCCAGCAGCTTAGTGGGAGGGAGCTCCTACGAGCAGTACTTC. Protein: CASSLVGGSSYEQYF.

The chain employs TRBV9 and TRBJ2-5, with TRBD2 matching 7 bases. Germline V CDR1 and CDR2: SGDLS, YYNGEE. The CDR3 is 16 amino acids. Trimming took 7 bases from V and 4 from J; bases not matched to a gene: 16. The CDR3 region has the DNA TGTGCCAGCGGCTCTGTAGGTGCGGGAGTCGGAGAGACCCAGTACTTC. This gives the protein CASGSVGAGVGETQYF.